These T cell receptor beta chains were read from a single sample in a study of shared clonotypes between healthy human individuals. Sequenced by immunoSEQ multiplex PCR; TCRdb stores in-frame clones only, minus some. Of hundreds of thousands of clones in the sample, around 92% were seen once. The sample was naive CD8+ T cells sorted from blood. These TCRs come from a man aged 25 to 45 in good health. Each CDR3 is given with its conserved first and last residue. The D gene is left open where the match is weak. Size is omitted from some rows. Given values are once, few, many or a class for expanded clones.

>TRBV6-1|NA|TRBJ2-4|NA
TGTGCCAGCAGTGAATGGATAGCCAAAAACATTCAGTACTTC
CASSEWIAKNIQYF
>TRBV5-1|NA|TRBJ2-7|NA
TGCGCCAGCAGCTCCCTCGGCGAGCAGTACTTC
CASSSLGEQYF
>TRBV5-1|NA|TRBJ2-3|TRBD2
TGCGCCAGCAGCTCCCCGATCTGGCGGGAGCACACAGATACGCAGTATTTT
CASSSPIWREHTDTQYF
>TRBV10-3|NA|TRBJ2-2|NA
TGTGCCATCAAGACGAAGAACACCGGGGAGCTGTTTTTT
CAIKTKNTGELFF
>TRBV7-2|NA|TRBJ2-7|NA
TGTGCCAGCAGCTTTCGACTATCTTACGAGCAGTACTTC
CASSFRLSYEQYF
>TRBV11-2|once|TRBJ1-2|NA
TGTGCCAGCAGCTTAGACAGGCGCGGCTACACCTTC
CASSLDRRGYTF
>TRBV10-3|NA|TRBJ2-1|NA
TGTGCCATCAGTGAGTCTGTGGTTCCGGATGAGCAGTTCTTC
CAISESVVPDEQFF
>TRBV6-1|NA|TRBJ2-5|NA
TGTGCCAGCAGAAGGTGGAGGGTGGACCAAGAGACCCAGTACTTC
CASRRWRVDQETQYF
>TRBV7-9|NA|TRBJ2-5|NA
TGTGCCAGCAGCCTATTGCCGACCCAGTACTTC
CASSLLPTQYF
>TRBV7-2|once|TRBJ2-1|TRBD2
TGTGCCAGCAGTCTAGCGGGAGCATTCAATGAGCAGTTCTTC
CASSLAGAFNEQFF
>TRBV11-2|NA|TRBJ2-7|NA
TGTGCCAGCAGCTTTGGGACATCCGCCTACGAGCAGTACTTC
CASSFGTSAYEQYF
>TRBV6-5|NA|TRBJ2-7|NA
TGTGCCAGCAGTCTCAGGAGCGAAAGCGAGCAGTACTTC
CASSLRSESEQYF
>TRBV2|NA|TRBJ2-1|NA
TGTGCCAGCATAGTGGGGGACAATGAGCAGTTCTTC
CASIVGDNEQFF
>TRBV19|NA|TRBJ2-1|TRBD2
TGTGCCAGTACCACGGGGGGTAATGAGCAGTTCTTC
CASTTGGNEQFF
>TRBV2|NA|TRBJ2-1|NA
TGTGCCAGCAGTGGACGTTATAATGAGCAGTTCTTC
CASSGRYNEQFF
>TRBV9|NA|TRBJ1-1|NA
TGTGTCAGCAGCTACACGGACCTGAACACTGAAGCTTTCTTT
CVSSYTDLNTEAFF
>TRBV5-1|few|TRBJ1-2|NA
TGCGCCAGCAGCTCAGGGGACTATGGCTACACCTTC
CASSSGDYGYTF
>TRBV18|NA|TRBJ2-7|NA
TGTGCCAGCTCACCACCCCGGGGCCCGTCCTCCTACGAGCAGTACTTC
CASSPPRGPSSYEQYF
>TRBV29-1|once|TRBJ2-7|NA
TGCAGCGTTGAAGATCTCGGGCTCGAGCAGTACTTC
CSVEDLGLEQYF
>TRBV11-2|NA|TRBJ2-5|TRBD2
TGTGCCAGCAGCTTAGGCCCCGAGACTAGCGGGAGTGAGACCCAGTACTTC
CASSLGPETSGSETQYF
>TRBV10-2|NA|TRBJ2-7|NA
TGCGCCAGCGAGGGAAGGGAATCCTACGAGCAGTACTTC
CASEGRESYEQYF
>TRBV12-2|NA|TRBJ1-1|NA
TGTGCAAGTCGCTTATCCGCAGGGGCTGAAGCTTTCTTT
CASRLSAGAEAFF
>TRBV14|NA|TRBJ2-2|NA
TGTGCCAGCAGCCTGTCGTGGGGGACCGGGGAGCTGTTTTTT
CASSLSWGTGELFF
>TRBV7-8|NA|TRBJ2-1|TRBD2
TGTGCCAGCACTAAAACCGGGGGGGATGAGCAGTTCTTC
CASTKTGGDEQFF
>TRBV29-1|NA|TRBJ2-3|NA
TGCAGCTTGTCCCTCATTACAGATACGCAGTATTTT
CSLSLITDTQYF
>TRBV29-1|NA|TRBJ2-4|NA
TGCAGCGTTGAAGGGTTGGAGGCCAAAAACATTCAGTACTTC
CSVEGLEAKNIQYF
>TRBV27|NA|TRBJ2-2|TRBD2
TGTGCCAGCAGACTAGCGGAAAGCGCGAACACCGGGGAGCTGTTTTTT
CASRLAESANTGELFF
>TRBV7-9|NA|TRBJ2-7|TRBD2
TGTGCCAGCAGCTTGGTGGCAGGACTAGTAATCGAGCAGTACTTC
CASSLVAGLVIEQYF